These 11 T cell receptor beta chains originate from one sample sequenced in a study of Ad26.COV2.S vaccination and SARS-CoV-2 variants (dated by TCRdb to the early 2020s). Preparation of the library involved the immunoSEQ multiplex PCR assay. TCRdb retrieved this table from immuneACCESS and kept in-frame rearrangements only. Not all clones are present; in checked studies, unresolved V genes account for under half, and no reason is known for the remainder. This sample gives some 250,000 clones in total; approximately 90% of them show up just once. Around 11% of the sample is taken by the ten largest. The treatment or condition label corresponds to: around 19 received Ad26.COV2.S at low or high dose, single or two shots; about 5 received placebo; per-sample allocation not given. For vaccine and placebo recipients, the sequenced repertoires came from samples collected on day 63 after the first injection.

The sample in question was peripheral blood, obtained in a trial of Ad26.COV2.S vaccine versus placebo. Receptors were obtained from a person aged 18 to 59 who received the Ad26.COV2.S COVID-19 vaccine or a placebo.

The chain recombines TRBV27 with TRBJ2-1; TRBD1 aligns across 9 bases. The CDR3 consists of 15 residues. CDR1 MNHEY and CDR2 SMNVEV come from the germline V gene (reference sequence). Trimming at V came to 6 bases and at J to 8 bases, leaving 11 bases not matched to a gene. The CDR3 protein is CASSPGDRDSHEQFF. The CDR3 DNA follows: TGTGCCAGCAGCCCCGGGGACAGGGATTCGCATGAGCAGTTCTTC.

The genes are TRBV28 and TRBJ2-6; D is unclear. In germline, CDR1 is MDHEN, CDR2 SYDVKM. Trimming shortened V by 5 bases and J by 1 base, and 9 bases separated the two germline ends. This CDR3 region has 15 residues. The CDR3 here is CASSLVSSGANVLTF. The CDR3 DNA follows: TGTGCCAGCAGTCTAGTCTCTTCTGGGGCCAACGTCCTGACTTTC.

This clone was seen only once. The chain carries TRBV3-1 (or the pseudogene TRBV3-2) and TRBJ2-5; no firm D call. Per germline, CDR1 LGHDT and CDR2 YNNKEL (reference sequence). The CDR3 has 13 residues. Trimming stripped 1 base from V and 8 bases from J, with 11 bases between. CDR3 region: CASSQAEPVTQYF. In DNA form, the CDR3 reads TGTGCCAGCAGCCAAGCAGAACCCGTAACCCAGTACTTC.

The gene calls are TRBV3-1 (or the pseudogene TRBV3-2) and TRBJ2-5; 10 positions match TRBD2. Trimming removed 1 base from V and 1 base from J; junction bases left unmatched: 9. CDR1 is LGHDT and CDR2 is YNNKEL in the germline V gene (reference sequence). The CDR3 consists of 18 residues. The CDR3 DNA reads TGTGCCAGCAGCCAAGGGGCTAGCGGGAGACTCGTCCAAGAGACCCAGTACTTC. Translating it yields CASSQGASGRLVQETQYF.

The gene calls are TRBV7-9 and TRBJ2-7, with 8 bases fitting TRBD1. V was clipped by 7 bases and J by 5 bases; unmatched bases: 7. In germline, CDR1 is SEHNR, CDR2 FQNEAQ (reference sequence). This CDR3 contains 13 residues. The CDR3 here is CASNIPGGHEQYF. DNA of the CDR3: TGTGCCAGCAATATTCCAGGGGGCCACGAGCAGTACTTC.

The chain uses TRBV28 and TRBJ2-3; 10 nucleotides match TRBD1. V lost 5 bases to trimming and J lost 3 bases; unmatched junction nucleotides: 5. CDR3 size: 15 residues. CDR1 and CDR2 (germline): MDHEN, SYDVKM. CDR3 amino acids: CASSLSGQGTDTQYF. CDR3 DNA: TGTGCCAGCAGTCTTTCGGGACAGGGGACAGATACGCAGTATTTT.

J is TRBJ1-1 and V is TRBV5-4, with a weak D call TRBD1 (6 bases). The germline V and J ends were trimmed by 4 bases and 0 bases, with 16 bases remaining between them. The CDR3 runs to 16 residues. Looked up from germline, CDR1 is SGHNT and CDR2 is YYREEE (reference sequence). Here the CDR3 reads CASSTAGTSMNTEAFF. In DNA form, the CDR3 reads TGTGCCAGCAGCACGGCGGGGACATCCATGAACACTGAAGCTTTCTTT.

This rearrangement joins TRBV27 to TRBJ2-6; D is perhaps TRBD2 (6 bases). V was shortened by 6 bases and J by 2 bases, with 14 bases between the two germline ends. This CDR3 has 16 residues. Per germline, CDR1 MNHEY and CDR2 SMNVEV (reference sequence). The CDR3 spells CASSWGSGAGANVLTF. The CDR3 DNA reads as TGTGCCAGCAGCTGGGGGTCGGGGGCTGGGGCCAACGTCCTGACTTTC.

The rearrangement links TRBV2 to TRBJ1-5, with 7 nucleotides matching TRBD1. The CDR3 spans 14 residues. Per the germline V gene, CDR1 is SNHLY and CDR2 is FYNNEI. J lost 7 bases, V lost 8 bases, and 11 bases had no gene match. DNA for the CDR3: TGTGCCAGCGGGGACAGATTTATAGACCAGCCCCAGCATTTT. It encodes CASGDRFIDQPQHF. Complete variable domain (other parts from reference TRBV2 and TRBJ1-5): EPEVTQTPSHQVTQMGQEVILRCVPISNHLYFYWYRQILGQKVEFLVSFYNNEISEKSEIFDDQFSVERPDGSNFTLKIRSTKLEDSAMYFCASGDRFIDQPQHFGDGTRLSIL.

The rearrangement links TRBV6-1 to TRBJ2-1; no clear D. There are 12 residues in the CDR3. CDR1 is MNHNS, CDR2 SASEGT, per germline. V lost 2 bases, J lost 8 bases, and 7 bases lay in between. CDR3 bases: TGTGCCAGCAGTGAAATAGGTGATGAGCAGTTCTTC. Its translation is CASSEIGDEQFF.

The chain carries TRBV4-1 and TRBJ2-7; TRBD2 aligns across 11 bases. Germline CDR1 and CDR2: MGHRA and YSYEKL. Trimming took 3 bases from V and 4 from J; bases not matched to a gene: 8. This CDR3 contains 16 residues. The CDR3 bases are TGCGCCAGCAGCCAGAGGGGACTAGCGGTGGGTTACGAGCAGTACTTC. Amino acid sequence: CASSQRGLAVGYEQYF.